These 2 T cell receptor beta chains came from one sample sequenced in a study of T cell responses to AZD1222 COVID-19 vaccine (dated by TCRdb to about 2021). The time point tag for this specimen amounts to: baseline before first vaccination. Explained via the paper, the treatment or condition label denotes: meningococcal conjugate vaccine given as trial control. Libraries were constructed by the immunoSEQ multiplex PCR assay. In its TCRdb copy, this immuneACCESS table keeps in-frame sequences only and misses some clones. Where compared with another copy, unresolved V genes explain less than half of these, and the others have no known cause. In this sample the table shows about 79,000 clones, 92% of which occur a single time. The top ten clonotypes cover roughly 7% of the sample. Sample: peripheral blood, taken on day 0 of MenACWY control vaccination. The origin of the receptors is an adult in good health.

The chain links TRBV19 to TRBJ2-1; possible D gene TRBD2, 5 bases. The CDR3 loop spans 14 amino acids. V shed 6 bases and J shed 7 bases, with 16 bases lying between them. Germline loops: CDR1 LNHDA, CDR2 SQIVND (reference sequence). CDR3 residues: CASSALGLRNEQFF. The CDR3 nucleotides read TGTGCCAGTAGCGCCCTTGGACTGCGGAATGAGCAGTTCTTC.

V and J are TRBV28 and TRBJ1-5; 8 bases are shared with TRBD1. Looked up from germline, CDR1 is MDHEN and CDR2 is SYDVKM. The V segment lost 6 bases and the J segment 5 bases; nucleotides outside the gene matches: 6. The CDR3 contains 14 residues. The CDR3 is CASSRTGWYQPQHF. The CDR3 bases are TGTGCCAGCAGCCGGACAGGGTGGTATCAGCCCCAGCATTTT. The whole variable domain, remainder taken from reference TRBV28 and TRBJ1-5, is DVKVTQSSRYLVKRTGEKVFLECVQDMDHENMFWYRQDPGLGLRLIYFSYDVKMKEKGDIPEGYSVSREKKERFSLILESASTNQTSMYLCASSRTGWYQPQHFGDGTRLSIL.